This TCR beta chain was sequenced for a study of Graves' ophthalmopathy and Graves' hyperthyroidism. The sample holds a few counts of this clonotype. Its antigen is undetermined. V lost 9 bases and J 6 bases, leaving 15 bases between the germline ends. Germline CDR1 and CDR2: LNHDA and SQIVND (reference sequence). The CDR3 covers 14 residues. Amplification from RNA transcripts yielded the TCR beta CDR3 regions. The library came from an HTBI-primed first-round RT-PCR and a second-round multiplex PCR. In TCRdb, the multiplex PCR reads were re-called with MiXCR into one record per CDR3 protein. Of about 700,000 distinct CDR3 sequences in the sample, 40% were seen once. General study points: Thyroid clonotypes that were expanded above 0.001 frequency mostly also appeared in blood. From stable hyperthyroidism, ophthalmopathy was separated by a 13-signature model with just over 85% sensitivity and approximately 81% specificity.

This receptor was taken from an adult man with Graves' ophthalmopathy. The chain has TRBV19 and TRBJ1-6; D not certain. The sample comprised peripheral blood. The CDR3 coding sequence is TGTGCCAGCTCGGCCGTGAGAAGTAATTCACCCCTCCACTTT. This translates into CASSAVRSNSPLHF.